This is a list of T cell receptor beta chains from one sample in a study of T cell repertoires in cytomegalovirus infection. TCRdb itself ran the reads through MiXCR, one entry per CDR3 protein. The sample records nearly 550,000 distinct CDR3 sequences, 15% to 20% being singletons. Sequenced material: CD8+ T cells from PBMCs. All receptors derive from a human donor in good health (CMV status not recorded). Some clones in this sample may be carry-over from other donors' samples. Each CDR3 is given with its conserved first and last residue. The D gene is left open where the match is weak. Not every row has a clone size; where given, it reads once, few, many or a size class.

d_call j_call clone_size v_call cdr3_nt cdr3_aa
NA TRBJ2-3 NA TRBV27 TGTGCCAGCAGTTTATTTACACGGACGCCCCGGGATACGCAGTATTTT CASSLFTRTPRDTQYF
TRBD2 TRBJ2-1 many TRBV27 TGTGCCAGCACCGGGACTAGTAATGAGCAGTTCTTC CASTGTSNEQFF
NA TRBJ2-1 NA TRBV7-3 TGTGCCAGCAGCACTGAGACTGTCTCCTACAATGAGCAGTTCTTC CASSTETVSYNEQFF
NA TRBJ2-3 NA TRBV24-1 TGTGCCACCAGTGATTGGCGGGGAGACAAAGATACGCAGTATTTT CATSDWRGDKDTQYF
NA TRBJ1-4 few TRBV5-8 TGTGCCCTCCGGGAGGGTCGGGCTGAAAAACTGTTTTTT CALREGRAEKLFF
TRBD2 TRBJ2-7 few TRBV6-2/TRBV6-3 TGTGCCAGCAGTTACTCGAGGCGTAGCGGGGGAAACTCCTACGAGCAGTACTTC CASSYSRRSGGNSYEQYF
TRBD1 TRBJ2-4 many TRBV27 TGTGCCAGCAGTTTAGGGACAGGGGTAGCCAAAAACATTCAGTACTTC CASSLGTGVAKNIQYF
NA TRBJ2-7 NA TRBV5-1 TGCGCCAGCAGCTTGGAATCAGATCGATTCTACGAGCAGTACTTC CASSLESDRFYEQYF
TRBD1 TRBJ1-1 NA TRBV19 TGTGCCAGTAGTATGACGACAGGGGGACCCATGAACACTGAAGCTTTCTTT CASSMTTGGPMNTEAFF
NA TRBJ2-4 many TRBV7-6 TGTGCCAGCAGCTCTTTATCCGGTGTAGCCAAAAACATTCAGTACTTC CASSSLSGVAKNIQYF
NA TRBJ2-7 few TRBV4-1 TGCGCCAGCAGCCAAGTGGGAACGGTCTCCTACGAGCAGTACTTC CASSQVGTVSYEQYF
NA TRBJ2-2 NA TRBV20-1 TGCAGTGCTAGATTAGGGCTTACCCCACTGAACACCGGGGAGCTGTTTTTT CSARLGLTPLNTGELFF
NA TRBJ2-3 many TRBV28 TGTGCCAGCAAGCCGGGAAGTACAGATACGCAGTATTTT CASKPGSTDTQYF
TRBD2 TRBJ2-5 few TRBV6-1 TGTGCCAGCAGTGAGAAGCGGGGGCCCCGAGAGACCCAGTACTTC CASSEKRGPRETQYF
TRBD1 TRBJ2-5 few TRBV27 TGTGCCAGCAGCTCGGACAGGCCACAAGAGACCCAGTACTTC CASSSDRPQETQYF
NA TRBJ2-1 many TRBV7-9 TGTGCCAGCAGCTTAGCCTCTGGTGGTGCGGACTACAATGAGCAGTTCTTC CASSLASGGADYNEQFF
TRBD2 TRBJ2-2 few TRBV5-5 TGTGCCAGCAGCTTCCCCAGCGGGAGGGCCGGGGAGCTGTTTTTT CASSFPSGRAGELFF
NA TRBJ1-1 NA TRBV28 TGTGCCAGCAGTTTCCGGACAGAGGGGGGCACTGAAGCTTTCTTT CASSFRTEGGTEAFF
NA TRBJ2-5 many TRBV11-2 TGTGCCAGCAGCTTAGTCCTACAGGGAATGGAGGAGACCCAGTACTTC CASSLVLQGMEETQYF
NA TRBJ2-3 few TRBV4-1 TGCGCCAGCAGCCCCTATTCCCACGGCACAGATACGCAGTATTTT CASSPYSHGTDTQYF
NA TRBJ2-3 many TRBV7-9 TGTGCCAGCAGCTTAGCTCTCGGGGGAGATACGCAGTATTTT CASSLALGGDTQYF
NA TRBJ1-5 many TRBV12-3/TRBV12-4 TGTGCCAGCAGTTTTGGTACAGGGCGAAATCAGCCCCAGCATTTT CASSFGTGRNQPQHF